Presented here are 24 T cell receptor beta chains from one specimen sequenced in a study of T cells in Graves' hyperthyroidism and ophthalmopathy. From RNA transcripts, TCR beta CDR3 regions were amplified. Using the HTBI primer set, a first-round RT-PCR was run on the TCR CDR3. TCRdb re-analysed the multiplex PCR reads in MiXCR, keeping a single row per CDR3 protein. The sample carries 350,000 or so distinct CDR3 sequences, 15% to 20% recorded once. The specimen sequenced was blood. These receptors originate from a woman aged 45 to 65 with Graves' hyperthyroidism.

This clonotype was recorded at least ten times. Written as DNA, the CDR3 is TGTGCCAGCGGCGGGGGGGGGCCGAGGGCAGATACGCAGTATTTT. It codes for CASGGGGPRADTQYF. The chain couples TRBV7-2 to TRBJ2-3; 9 bases line up with TRBD2. J gave up 4 bases and V 8 bases, and 10 bases lay outside the gene matches. Germline CDR1 is SGHTA and CDR2 is FQGNSA. The length of the CDR3 is 15 residues.

This chain links TRBV20-1 with TRBJ1-1; D is possibly TRBD1 (6 bases). Trimming removed 6 bases at V and 0 bases at J, with 11 bases between. The CDR3 spans 13 residues. Germline values: CDR1 DFQATT, CDR2 SNEGSKA (reference sequence). CDR3 protein: CSAQHRVNTEAFF. The CDR3 region has the DNA TGCAGTGCCCAACACAGGGTGAACACTGAAGCTTTCTTT.

A few counts support this clonotype. The chain uses TRBV9 and TRBJ2-5; the D is unclear. This CDR3 contains 13 residues. Trimming removed 1 base at V and 4 bases at J, with 8 bases between. Per the germline V gene, CDR1 is SGDLS and CDR2 is YYNGEE. The CDR3 DNA sequence: TGTGCCAGCAGCGTAAACTCCGGAGAGACCCAGTACTTC. Translated, it gives CASSVNSGETQYF.

There are a few counts of this clonotype. This chain connects TRBV7-6 to TRBJ1-1, with 7 bases fitting TRBD1. The CDR3 spans 14 residues. Germline-derived CDR1 and CDR2 are SGHVS and FNYEAQ. V trimming: 8 bases; J trimming: 1 base; junction bases outside the gene matches: 7. In DNA, the CDR3 is TGTGCCAGCGGTGCAGGGGGGTGGAACACTGAAGCTTTCTTT. Its translation is CASGAGGWNTEAFF.

This clonotype appeared once. One end of the junction is discordant with germline, which a read error may explain. The chain links TRBV30 to TRBJ2-7; weak D call: TRBD2 (5 bases). Per the germline V gene, CDR1 is GTSNPN and CDR2 is SVGIG (reference sequence). The CDR3 spans 13 residues. This chain's CDR3 is CVWSMASIYEQYF. The CDR3 nucleotides read TGTGTCTGGAGCATGGCTAGCATCTACGAGCAGTACTTC. Filled out from reference TRBV30 and TRBJ2-7, the complete variable domain reads SQTIHQWPATLVQPVGSPLSLECTVEGTSNPNLYWYRQAAGRGLQLLFYSVGIGQISSEVPQNLSASRPQDRQFILSSKKLLLSDSGFYLCVWSMASIYEQYFGPGTRLTVT.

This clonotype was picked up a small number of times. The rearrangement joins TRBV6-1 to TRBJ2-3; D uncertain. The V and J ends lost 2 bases and 9 bases respectively, with 9 bases between them. Looked up from germline, CDR1 is MNHNS and CDR2 is SASEGT. The CDR3 sequence is 12 residues long. The CDR3 spells CASSEIKGTQYF. The CDR3 DNA reads TGTGCCAGCAGTGAAATAAAGGGCACGCAGTATTTT.

This clonotype was recorded a few times. The V call is TRBV2, the J call TRBJ2-3; perhaps TRBD1 as D (5 bases). This CDR3 contains 15 residues. V lost 2 bases and J 4 bases, leaving 13 bases between the germline ends. CDR1 is SNHLY, CDR2 FYNNEI, per germline. The CDR3 spells CASSETGIIPDTQYF. The CDR3 DNA reads as TGTGCCAGCAGTGAAACAGGAATCATCCCAGATACGCAGTATTTT.

This clonotype was seen a few times. The chain employs TRBV2 and TRBJ1-2, with 10 bases aligning to TRBD1. CDR3 size: 17 residues. CDR1 is SNHLY, CDR2 FYNNEI, per germline. Trimming cost V 6 bases and J 4 bases; bases outside gene matches: 14. Written as DNA, the CDR3 is TGTGCCAGCAGCCCCACAGGGGACAGGGGTTTGAGCTATGGCTACACCTTC. This sequence encodes CASSPTGDRGLSYGYTF.

V and J are TRBV29-1 and TRBJ2-3; D is perhaps TRBD1 (6 bases). The CDR3 is 13 amino acids. V gave up 6 bases and J gave up 3 bases, with 13 bases separating them. Per the germline V gene, CDR1 is SQVTM and CDR2 is ANQGSEA. Here the CDR3 reads CSVAGESTDTQYF. The CDR3 DNA reads as TGCAGCGTAGCAGGGGAATCAACAGATACGCAGTATTTT.

The CDR3: CSASLSGTSGSAATDTQYF. CDR3 DNA: TGCAGTGCTAGCCTTTCCGGGACTAGCGGGAGCGCGGCCACAGATACGCAGTATTTT. The gene calls are TRBV20-1 and TRBJ2-3; 14 nucleotides line up with TRBD2. Germline lookup yields CDR1 DFQATT and CDR2 SNEGSKA (reference sequence). CDR3 length equals 19 residues. J gave up 2 bases and V 3 bases, and 13 bases lay outside the gene matches.

There are a few counts of this clonotype. The gene calls are TRBV5-6 and TRBJ1-5, with a tentative D call TRBD1 (6 bases). The germline CDR1 and CDR2 sequences are SGHDT and YYEEEE. The CDR3 length is 15 residues. Trimming took 4 bases from V and 0 from J, leaving 11 bases between them. The CDR3 protein is CASSPGHFSNQPQHF. The CDR3 DNA follows: TGTGCCAGCAGCCCGGGACATTTTAGCAATCAGCCCCAGCATTTT.

The sample holds many counts of this clonotype. The chain combines TRBV12-3 or TRBV12-4 with TRBJ2-5, with unresolved D. Trimming left V 3 bases short and J 1 base short, with 9 bases between. This CDR3 is 14 amino acids long. As DNA, the CDR3 is TGTGCCAGCAGTTTTTCCTTGACCCAAGAGACCCAGTACTTC. It is translated as CASSFSLTQETQYF.

This sequence joins TRBV6-1 and TRBJ1-2; 8 nucleotides match TRBD1. V dropped 6 bases and J dropped 6; count of bases not matched to a gene: 6. Germline CDR1 reads MNHNS; CDR2 reads SASEGT. The CDR3 contains 13 residues. CDR3 loop: CASSPGGRDGYTF. The CDR3 DNA is TGTGCCAGCAGCCCAGGGGGCCGGGATGGCTACACCTTC.

This clonotype was detected many times. The chain carries TRBV7-9 and TRBJ2-1; no reliable D call. The CDR3 consists of 11 residues. Trimming pared 5 bases from V and 9 bases from J, leaving 8 bases between. The germline V gene has CDR1 SEHNR and CDR2 FQNEAQ (reference sequence). The chain's CDR3 is CASSRGSEQFF. Here the CDR3 DNA reads TGTGCCAGCAGCCGTGGTAGTGAGCAGTTCTTC.

The chain links TRBV24-1 to TRBJ2-5; D is tentatively TRBD1 or TRBD2 (6 bases each). V was pared by 1 base and J by 4 bases, with 9 bases between. Germline lookup yields CDR1 KGHDR and CDR2 SFDVKD. CDR3 length: 14 amino acids. The CDR3 nucleotides read TGTGCCACCAGTGATTTTCGGGGGCCAGAGACCCAGTACTTC. Translation gives CATSDFRGPETQYF.

The chain joins TRBV6-1 to TRBJ2-1; 11 bases are a match to TRBD2. CDR3 size: 15 residues. Trimming took 7 bases from V and 8 from J; bases not matched to a gene: 10. Looked up from germline, CDR1 is MNHNS and CDR2 is SASEGT. The CDR3 region has the DNA TGTGCCAGCACCCACCTTAGCGGGAGGGCCGATGAGCAGTTCTTC. It encodes CASTHLSGRADEQFF.

The J gene is TRBJ1-3, the V gene TRBV2; D is ambiguous. The CDR3 spans 11 residues. Trimming stripped 3 bases from V and 8 bases from J, with 5 bases between. Germline assignment: CDR1 SNHLY and CDR2 FYNNEI. In DNA, the CDR3 is TGTGCCAGCAGTGACGGGTACACCATATATTTT. This gives the protein CASSDGYTIYF.

This clonotype has a count of ten or more. The V call is TRBV5-1, the J call TRBJ2-3; D perhaps matches TRBD1 (7 bases). The CDR3 is 16 residues long. Germline CDR1 reads SGHRS; CDR2 reads YFSETQ. V was pared by 2 bases and J by 3 bases, with 16 bases between. The CDR3 here is CASSFSVAGGTDTQYF. The CDR3, as DNA: TGCGCCAGCAGCTTCAGCGTGGCAGGGGGGACAGATACGCAGTATTTT.

This clonotype was detected ten times or more. The CDR3 is CASSLEALAVGYGYTF. The CDR3 region has the DNA TGCGCCAGCAGCTTGGAAGCCCTGGCGGTCGGCTATGGCTACACCTTC. The rearrangement uses TRBV5-1 and TRBJ1-2; D is undetermined. This CDR3 comprises 16 residues. CDR1 and CDR2 from the germline V gene are SGHRS and YFSETQ. With 0 bases removed from V and 4 bases from J, the gap between germline ends came to 16 bases.

This clonotype was found many times. V usage is TRBV12-3 or TRBV12-4 and J usage is TRBJ1-1; D gene ambiguous. This CDR3 is built from 11 residues. V gave up 2 bases and J gave up 11 bases, with 9 bases separating them. The DNA of the CDR3 is TGTGCCAGCAGTTTAAGTAGTTTGGCTTTCTTT. Amino acids: CASSLSSLAFF.

Only a few counts were recorded for this clonotype. The gene calls are TRBV12-3 or TRBV12-4 and TRBJ1-4; no definite D call. The CDR3 is 15 residues long. Trimming removed 6 bases from V and 4 bases from J, with 15 bases in between. The CDR3 here is CASSPGRLGNEKLFF. The CDR3 DNA sequence: TGTGCCAGCAGCCCCGGACGGCTAGGTAATGAAAAACTGTTTTTT.

This clonotype was observed at least ten times. The J gene is TRBJ2-3, the V gene TRBV6-1; D perhaps matches TRBD1 (5 bases). The CDR3 has 16 residues. Per the germline V gene, CDR1 is MNHNS and CDR2 is SASEGT. V lost 1 base, J lost 5 bases, and 16 bases lay in between. The DNA for the CDR3 is TGTGCCAGCAGTGAAGAAAGGTGGACCCAGGGAGATACGCAGTATTTT. This encodes CASSEERWTQGDTQYF.

This clonotype has a handful of counts. This chain uses TRBV10-3 with TRBJ2-1; no definite D call. The CDR3 runs 11 residues. V was trimmed by 7 bases and J by 8 bases, leaving 9 bases between them. Germline V gene lookup returns CDR1 ENHRY and CDR2 SYGVKD. The CDR3 nucleotides read TGTGCCATCACCGTCGGATATGAGCAGTTCTTC. The encoded protein is CAITVGYEQFF.

This clonotype has just a few counts. The chain recombines TRBV5-4 with TRBJ2-3; perhaps TRBD1 as D (5 bases). This CDR3 comprises 14 residues. CDR1 is SGHNT, CDR2 YYREEE, per germline (reference sequence). Trimming pared 5 bases from V and 1 base from J, leaving 11 bases between. CDR3 sequence (DNA): TGTGCCAGCAGAAGGGCACAGGGCACAGATACGCAGTATTTT. Residues: CASRRAQGTDTQYF.